This TCR beta chain is from a study of shared clonotypes between healthy human individuals. Clones were sequenced by immunoSEQ multiplex PCR, and TCRdb holds only the in-frame ones, with some missing. Of roughly 1 million clones listed, 75% to 80% were seen once; the top ten hold approximately 0.52%. Between the trimmed V and J ends, which lost 1 base and 5 bases, there was a span of 21 bases. CDR1 is SGDLS and CDR2 is YYNGEE in the germline V gene. CDR3 size: 18 residues. Notes on this clone: Its antigen is not identified.

Study-wide results and caveats: Sorted-subset sequencing, rarefaction showed, was incomplete despite large depth. As a rule, naive subsets had a larger estimated richness than memory subsets.

CD4+ cell separation produced CD45RA+ naive and CD45RA-negative memory subsets. The specimen was memory CD4+ T cells from PBMCs. Specified subset: CD45RA-negative fraction. The chain joins TRBV9 to TRBJ2-2; D possibly corresponds to TRBD2 (6 bases). The TCR comes from a man younger than 35 in good health. Some clones in this sample may be carry-over from other donors' samples. The CDR3 sequence is CASSVRIGGALGTGELFF. DNA of the CDR3: TGTGCCAGCAGCGTAAGGATCGGGGGTGCTTTGGGGACCGGGGAGCTGTTTTTT.